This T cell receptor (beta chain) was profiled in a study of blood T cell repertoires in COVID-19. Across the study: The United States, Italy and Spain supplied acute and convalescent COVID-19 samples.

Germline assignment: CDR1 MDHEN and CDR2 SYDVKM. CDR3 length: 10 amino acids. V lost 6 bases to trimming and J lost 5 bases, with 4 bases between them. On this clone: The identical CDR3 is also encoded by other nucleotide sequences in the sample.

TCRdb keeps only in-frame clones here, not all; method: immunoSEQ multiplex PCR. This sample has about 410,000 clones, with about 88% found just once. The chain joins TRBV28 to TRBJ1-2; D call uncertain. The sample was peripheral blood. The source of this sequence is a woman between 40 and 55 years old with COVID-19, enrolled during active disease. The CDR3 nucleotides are TGTGCCAGCAGCCGGTATGGCTACACCTTC. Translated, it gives CASSRYGYTF.